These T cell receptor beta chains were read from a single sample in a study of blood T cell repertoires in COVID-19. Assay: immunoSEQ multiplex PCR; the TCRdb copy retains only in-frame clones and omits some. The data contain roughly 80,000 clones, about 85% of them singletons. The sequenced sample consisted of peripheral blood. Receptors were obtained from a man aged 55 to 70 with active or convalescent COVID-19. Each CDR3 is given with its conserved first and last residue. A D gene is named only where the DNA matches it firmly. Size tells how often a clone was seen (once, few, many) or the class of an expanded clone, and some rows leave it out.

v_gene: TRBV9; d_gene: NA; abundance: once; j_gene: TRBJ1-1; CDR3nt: TGTGCCAGCAGCGCGGGACAACGGGCCACTGAAGCTTTCTTT; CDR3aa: CASSAGQRATEAFF
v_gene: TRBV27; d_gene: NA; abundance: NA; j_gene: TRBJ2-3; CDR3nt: TGTGCCAGCAGTTTATCGATTAGGGCAGGGGGGACAGATACGCAGTATTTT; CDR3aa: CASSLSIRAGGTDTQYF
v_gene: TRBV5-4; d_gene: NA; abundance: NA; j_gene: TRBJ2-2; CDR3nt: TGTGCCAGCAGCCCACGACAGGCATCGGGCGGGGAGCTGTTTTTT; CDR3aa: CASSPRQASGGELFF
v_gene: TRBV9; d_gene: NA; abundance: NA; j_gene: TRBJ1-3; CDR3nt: TGTGCCAGCAGCGTAGGGTCGAGAGACTCCGGAAACACCATATATTTT; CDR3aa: CASSVGSRDSGNTIYF
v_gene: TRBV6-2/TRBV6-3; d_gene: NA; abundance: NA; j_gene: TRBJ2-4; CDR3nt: TGTGCCAGCAGCCGACTTGTAAACATTCAGTACTTC; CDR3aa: CASSRLVNIQYF
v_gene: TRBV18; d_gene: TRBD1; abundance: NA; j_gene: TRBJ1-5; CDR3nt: TGTGCCAGCTCACCCGGGACAGCGGATCAGCCCCAGCATTTT; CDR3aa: CASSPGTADQPQHF
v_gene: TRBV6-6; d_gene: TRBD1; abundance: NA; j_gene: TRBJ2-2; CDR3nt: TGTGCCAGCAGATTTGACAGGGGGCGAGGCACCGGGGAGCTGTTTTTT; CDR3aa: CASRFDRGRGTGELFF
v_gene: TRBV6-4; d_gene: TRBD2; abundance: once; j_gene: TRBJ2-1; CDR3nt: TGTGCCAGCAGTGACAGGACTAGCGGGGGTAATGAGCAGTTCTTC; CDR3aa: CASSDRTSGGNEQFF
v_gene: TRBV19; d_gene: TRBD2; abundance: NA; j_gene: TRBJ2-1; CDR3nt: TGTGCCAGCAGATCCCTCGGGCTAGCGGGGAATGAGCAGTTCTTC; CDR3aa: CASRSLGLAGNEQFF
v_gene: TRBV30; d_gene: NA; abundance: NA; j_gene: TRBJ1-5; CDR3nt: TGTGCCTGGAGGGATTCCACAGGGAAGACCAATCAGCCCCAGCATTTT; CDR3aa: CAWRDSTGKTNQPQHF
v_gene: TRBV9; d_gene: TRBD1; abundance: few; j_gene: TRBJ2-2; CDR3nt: TGTGCCAGCAGTGAACCGGGACAGGGAAACACCGGGGAGCTGTTTTTT; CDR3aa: CASSEPGQGNTGELFF
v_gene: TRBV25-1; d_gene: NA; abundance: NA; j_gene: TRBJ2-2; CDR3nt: TGTGCCAGCAGTGACCCCGGGAGACTCACCGGGGAGCTGTTTTTT; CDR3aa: CASSDPGRLTGELFF
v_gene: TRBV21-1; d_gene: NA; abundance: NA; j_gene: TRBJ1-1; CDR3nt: TGTGCCAGCAGCAGTCGCAGGGCTTGCAGATTGAACACTGAAGCTTTCTTT; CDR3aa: CASSSRRACRLNTEAFF
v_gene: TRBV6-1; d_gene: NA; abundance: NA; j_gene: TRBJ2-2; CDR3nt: TGTGCCAGCATTGACAGTGTCCTGTTTTTT; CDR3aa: CASIDSVLFF
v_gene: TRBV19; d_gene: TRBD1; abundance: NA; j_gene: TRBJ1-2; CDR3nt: TGTGCCAGTAGTATCCAGGGGGCTAACTATGGCTACACCTTC; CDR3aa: CASSIQGANYGYTF
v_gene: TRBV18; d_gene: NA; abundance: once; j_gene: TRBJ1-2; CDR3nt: TGTGCCAGCTCTGAGTCGACTGGTGTAGGCTATGGCTACACCTTC; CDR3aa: CASSESTGVGYGYTF
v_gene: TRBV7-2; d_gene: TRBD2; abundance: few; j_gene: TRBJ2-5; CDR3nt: TGTGCCAGCAGCTTCCTTAGCGGGGGGCAAGAGACCCAGTACTTC; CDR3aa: CASSFLSGGQETQYF
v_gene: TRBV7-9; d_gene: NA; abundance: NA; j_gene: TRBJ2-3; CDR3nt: TGTGCCAGCAGCCACAGGGTTAGCACAGATACGCAGTATTTT; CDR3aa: CASSHRVSTDTQYF
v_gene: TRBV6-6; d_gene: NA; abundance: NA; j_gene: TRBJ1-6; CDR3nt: TGTGCCAGCAGTTCTAGGAATTCACCCCTCCACTTT; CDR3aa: CASSSRNSPLHF
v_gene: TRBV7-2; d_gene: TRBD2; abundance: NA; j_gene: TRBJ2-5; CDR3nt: TGTGCCAGCAGCCCCCAGACTAGCGGGGGGGAGACCCAGTACTTC; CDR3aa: CASSPQTSGGETQYF
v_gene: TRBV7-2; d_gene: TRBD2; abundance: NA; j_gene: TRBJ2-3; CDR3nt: TGTGCCAGCAGCCGCGGGGGATTCACAGATACGCAGTATTTT; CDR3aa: CASSRGGFTDTQYF
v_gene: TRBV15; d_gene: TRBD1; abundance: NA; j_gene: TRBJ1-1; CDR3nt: TGTGCCACCAGCAGAGGACAGGGGGAAACTGAAGCTTTCTTT; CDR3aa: CATSRGQGETEAFF
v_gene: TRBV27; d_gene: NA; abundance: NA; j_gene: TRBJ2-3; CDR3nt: TGTGCCAGCATGGATGGCGGGGAGAGCACAGATACGCAGTATTTT; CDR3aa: CASMDGGESTDTQYF
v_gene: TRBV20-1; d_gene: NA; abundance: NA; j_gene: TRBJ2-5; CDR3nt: TGCAGTGTGAACCCTCGGGGGACCCAGTACTTC; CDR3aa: CSVNPRGTQYF
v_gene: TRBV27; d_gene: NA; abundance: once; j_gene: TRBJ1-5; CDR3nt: TGTGCCAGCAGGTCTGCAGGGGAACCTCAGCCCCAGCATTTT; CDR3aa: CASRSAGEPQPQHF
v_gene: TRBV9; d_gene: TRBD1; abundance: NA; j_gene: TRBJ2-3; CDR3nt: TGTGCCAGCAGCGTAGGGGACAGGGGGCCGGATACGCAGTATTTT; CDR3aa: CASSVGDRGPDTQYF
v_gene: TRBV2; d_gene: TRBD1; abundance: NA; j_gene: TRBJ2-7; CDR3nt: TGTGCCAGCAGACCGAGTGGGACAGTCGCGTCCTACGAGCAGTACTTC; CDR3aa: CASRPSGTVASYEQYF
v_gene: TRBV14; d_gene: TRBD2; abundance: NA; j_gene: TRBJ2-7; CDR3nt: TGTGCCAGCAGCCAACTAGCGGGGGTACTCGAGCAGTACTTC; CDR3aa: CASSQLAGVLEQYF
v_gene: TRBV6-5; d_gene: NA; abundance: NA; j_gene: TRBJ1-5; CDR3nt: TGTGCCAGCAGCCAGACAAGGGTCGGGGGGACCCAGCATTTT; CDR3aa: CASSQTRVGGTQHF